This TCR beta chain appears in the sequencing data of a study of cytomegalovirus exposure and HLA in healthy donors. Study results and limitations: Reports indicated that the classifier achieved high specificity and sensitivity in diagnosing cytomegalovirus status.

The PCR made use of 60 Vbeta and 13 Jbeta primers. Generated by immunoSEQ multiplex PCR, the TCRdb table keeps only in-frame clones and is missing some. The sample contains around 140,000 clones, 75% of which appear only once. Comment on this clone: Its specificity is unknown.

Healthy bone marrow donors made up the cohort. Donors sampled were nominally healthy, though unrecorded immune exposures were likely. The CDR3 loop spans 18 amino acids. V was shortened by 6 bases and J by 4 bases, with 22 bases between the two germline ends. Germline V lookup: CDR1 MNHEY, CDR2 SMNVEV (reference sequence). Sequencing used PBMCs. This clonotype originated in a man aged 40-49 years in good health and CMV-seronegative. The rearrangement joins TRBV27 to TRBJ1-6, with D perhaps matching TRBD1 (5 bases). CDR3 nucleotide sequence: TGTGCCAGCAGCACCGGAACGGGGGGTAGTTTATATAATTCACCCCTCCACTTT. Its translation is CASSTGTGGSLYNSPLHF.